Listed below are T cell receptor beta chains from one sample, sequenced in a study of cytomegalovirus exposure and HLA in healthy donors. Profiled with immunoSEQ multiplex PCR; TCRdb holds only in-frame clones, not every one. This table has about 140,000 clones, over 75% appearing once. Specimen: PBMCs. The receptors shown here come from a man aged 25 to 40 in good health and CMV-seronegative. Both conserved end residues are part of each CDR3. A D gene is named only where the DNA matches it firmly. Only part of the rows carry a size: once, few, many, or a class if the clone is expanded.

d_gene	j_gene	abundance	v_gene	CDR3nt	CDR3aa
TRBD1	TRBJ1-1	-	TRBV7-8	TGTGCCAGCAGCAATACAGGGGGCTTCACTGAAGCTTTCTTT	CASSNTGGFTEAFF
-	TRBJ1-1	-	TRBV5-1	TGCGCCAGCAGCTGGGGAGGGAGAGACGCTGAAGCTTTCTTT	CASSWGGRDAEAFF
TRBD1	TRBJ2-1	-	TRBV28	TGTGCCAGCAGTGTCCCGGGACAGAGAGGTGAGCAGTTCTTC	CASSVPGQRGEQFF
TRBD2	TRBJ2-5	once	TRBV4-1	TGCGCCAGCAGCCAAGGGCGGGGGGAGACCCAGTACTTC	CASSQGRGETQYF
-	TRBJ1-3	-	TRBV28	TGTGCCAGCAGTTTCTCAGGCAGGGAAAGAGAAACCATATATTTT	CASSFSGRERETIYF
-	TRBJ1-2	few	TRBV28	TGTGCCAGCAGTTTTGAGGGGAGGAGTGGCTACACCTTC	CASSFEGRSGYTF
-	TRBJ2-7	-	TRBV28	TGTGCCAGCAGTTCTCACCGGCAGGGTGAGCCAAAGGGGTCCTACGAGCAGTACTTC	CASSSHRQGEPKGSYEQYF
-	TRBJ1-1	-	TRBV6-5	TGTGCCAGCAGCTCACCGGGACAAAACACTGAAGCTTTCTTT	CASSSPGQNTEAFF
-	TRBJ2-1	once	TRBV27	TGTGCCAGCAGGAGGTGGGGGGGGCTCGTCAATGAGCAGTTCTTC	CASRRWGGLVNEQFF
TRBD1	TRBJ1-5	-	TRBV10-3	TGTGCCATCGGGACAGAACTAAATCAGCCCCAGCATTTT	CAIGTELNQPQHF
TRBD1	TRBJ2-7	-	TRBV7-6	TGTGCCAGCAGCTTACCGGGACAGGGTTCCGAGCAGTACTTC	CASSLPGQGSEQYF
-	TRBJ2-2	-	TRBV5-6	TGTGCCAGCAGCTTGCCGCCGGTATCGGCCGGGGAGCTGTTTTTT	CASSLPPVSAGELFF
-	TRBJ2-1	-	TRBV2	TGTGCCAGCACTCCAGGGAGGAGCTCCTACAATGAGCAGTTCTTC	CASTPGRSSYNEQFF
-	TRBJ1-1	many	TRBV27	TGTGCCAGCAGTACACAGGCGAGAACTGAAGCTTTCTTT	CASSTQARTEAFF
TRBD2	TRBJ2-1	-	TRBV10-3	TGTGCCATCAGTTCCAGGACTAGCGGGGCCTACAATGAGCAGTTCTTC	CAISSRTSGAYNEQFF
-	TRBJ1-1	few	TRBV6-6	TGTGCCAGCAGCCCTACTGTGAACACTGAAGCTTTCTTT	CASSPTVNTEAFF
-	TRBJ2-7	-	TRBV6-5	TGTGCCAGCAGTTACTCGATCGGGGACTACGAGCAGTACTTC	CASSYSIGDYEQYF
TRBD1	TRBJ2-7	-	TRBV28	TGTGCCAGCAGAAACCGGGACAGAAATTACGAGCAGTACTTC	CASRNRDRNYEQYF
TRBD1	TRBJ1-1	few	TRBV15	TGTGCCACCAGCAGCAGGACAGGCGAACCTGAAGCTTTCTTT	CATSSRTGEPEAFF
-	TRBJ2-1	-	TRBV29-1	TGCAGCGTGGGGGACGGACTATCCTACAATGAGCAGTTCTTC	CSVGDGLSYNEQFF
TRBD2	TRBJ2-1	-	TRBV5-6	TGTGCCAGCAGCTCACGTTCCGGGACTAGAGACAATGAGCAGTTCTTC	CASSSRSGTRDNEQFF
TRBD2	TRBJ2-1	-	TRBV7-7	TGTGCCAGCAGCATGGCCTTACTAGCGGGAGGAGTAAATGAGCAGTTCTTC	CASSMALLAGGVNEQFF
-	TRBJ1-1	-	TRBV19	TGTGCCAGTAGTCTGAGGGAAATGAACACTGAAGCTTTCTTT	CASSLREMNTEAFF
-	TRBJ1-1	-	TRBV5-4	TGTGCCAGCAGCTTGCCGGGGTCGAACACTGAAGCTTTCTTT	CASSLPGSNTEAFF
-	TRBJ2-6	once	TRBV5-4	TGTGCCAGCAGCCTATGGAGCTCTGGGGCCAACGTCCTGACTTTC	CASSLWSSGANVLTF
-	TRBJ1-3	once	TRBV28	TGTGCCAGCTCAACCCCCTCGGGGATACGCAACACCATATATTTT	CASSTPSGIRNTIYF
-	TRBJ2-7	-	TRBV25-1	TGTGCCAGCAGTGGCTACGCTTACGAGCAGTACTTC	CASSGYAYEQYF
-	TRBJ2-2	-	TRBV6-4	TGTGCCAGCAGTGACCGCAGAGGCACCGGGGAGCTGTTTTTT	CASSDRRGTGELFF
-	TRBJ2-7	few	TRBV5-8	TGTGCCAGCAGCTTGTTTGGGGGGTCGGGGGAGCAGTACTTC	CASSLFGGSGEQYF
TRBD2	TRBJ2-5	-	TRBV29-1	TGCAGCGTTGAGGAAGGTAGCGGGGGCCAAGAGACCCAGTACTTC	CSVEEGSGGQETQYF
TRBD1	TRBJ2-7	-	TRBV19	TGTGCCAGTAGTTCGTACAGGGGGGACGAGCAGTACTTC	CASSSYRGDEQYF
TRBD1	TRBJ1-1	-	TRBV6-1	TGTGCCAGCAGTGACACATACAGGGGGAACACTGAAGCTTTCTTT	CASSDTYRGNTEAFF
TRBD1	TRBJ2-6	-	TRBV5-1	TGCGCCAGCAGCTTGATGGGGCAGGGGGCATCGTCTGGGGCCAACGTCCTGACTTTC	CASSLMGQGASSGANVLTF
-	TRBJ1-1	-	TRBV5-1	TGCGCCAGCAGCGCCACAGGGATGAACACTGAAGCTTTCTTT	CASSATGMNTEAFF
-	TRBJ2-5	once	TRBV5-1	TGCGCCACACGAGCAGGCCCCCAAGAGACCCAGTACTTC	CATRAGPQETQYF
-	TRBJ2-7	-	TRBV7-8	TGTGCCAGCAGCCATAGCTACGAGCAGTACTTC	CASSHSYEQYF
TRBD1	TRBJ1-5	-	TRBV28	TGTGCCAGCAGAAGCCTTGGACAGGGGGGAAATCAGCCCCAGCATTTT	CASRSLGQGGNQPQHF
TRBD1	TRBJ1-2	-	TRBV5-1	TGCGCCAGCAGAACCGGGACAGGGGGCTATGGCTACACCTTC	CASRTGTGGYGYTF
TRBD2	TRBJ2-5	once	TRBV7-6	TGTGCCAGCAGCCCACAACCAGGGACTAGCGGGAGGCACTCTGCGTACTTC	CASSPQPGTSGRHSAYF
-	TRBJ1-3	-	TRBV28	TGTGCCAGCAGCTTTTCTGGAAACACCATATATTTT	CASSFSGNTIYF
-	TRBJ1-5	-	TRBV6-1	TGTGCCAGCAGTGAAGATAGACAGGTAGCAAATCAGCCCCAGCATTTT	CASSEDRQVANQPQHF
-	TRBJ2-3	-	TRBV18	TGTGCCAGCTCACCCCCCGGACAAGGCGCAGATACGCAGTATTTT	CASSPPGQGADTQYF
-	TRBJ2-7	-	TRBV28	TGTGCCAGCAGTCCTCGTGATAGCGGAAGTAGCTACGAGCAGTACTTC	CASSPRDSGSSYEQYF
-	TRBJ2-7	-	TRBV5-6	TGTGCCAGCAGATCCCGCAGGGGTTGGGTGCGCGAGCAGTACTTC	CASRSRRGWVREQYF
TRBD2	TRBJ2-5	-	TRBV9	TGTGCCAGCAGTACTGGACTAGCGGGAGGGCCACAGCACTTC	CASSTGLAGGPQHF
-	TRBJ2-7	-	TRBV20-1	TGCAGCGCTCGGGGAGGAAACGAGCAGTACTTC	CSARGGNEQYF
TRBD1	TRBJ2-3	-	TRBV9	TGTGCCAGCAGCGGCGACAGGGGGCGAAGCACAGATACGCAGTATTTT	CASSGDRGRSTDTQYF
TRBD1	TRBJ1-1	-	TRBV2	TGTGCCAGCAGAGTCAACTCCGGGACAGGGGGAACTGAAGCTTTCTTT	CASRVNSGTGGTEAFF
TRBD1	TRBJ2-3	-	TRBV5-1	TGCGCCAGCAGCGGACAGGGGATTTCAGATACGCAGTATTTT	CASSGQGISDTQYF
-	TRBJ2-5	-	TRBV7-9	TGTGCCAGCAGCTTAGCTGGTCCAGGGGTTCAAGAGACCCAGTACTTC	CASSLAGPGVQETQYF
TRBD1	TRBJ2-2	few	TRBV9	TGTGCCAGCAGGACAGGGACGAACACCGGGGAGCTGTTTTTT	CASRTGTNTGELFF
TRBD2	TRBJ2-1	-	TRBV5-4	TGTGCCAGCAGCGGCGGACTAGCCTCTGAGCAGTTCTTC	CASSGGLASEQFF
-	TRBJ2-2	once	TRBV7-7	TGTGCCAGCAGCTTAGGGGCCCCTAACACCGGGGAGCTGTTTTTT	CASSLGAPNTGELFF
-	TRBJ2-7	once	TRBV28	TGTGCCAGCACCCGACCGACTACCTACGAGCAGTACTTC	CASTRPTTYEQYF